Each of the 19 T cell receptor beta chains below was sequenced from the same sample in a study of blood T cell repertoires in COVID-19. Sequencing used immunoSEQ multiplex PCR; TCRdb keeps in-frame clones, though not all of them. The sample consists of roughly 59,000 clones, over 60% of them appearing once. The material sequenced was peripheral blood. The receptors were gathered from a woman aged 50 to 60 with active or convalescent COVID-19.

V is TRBV6-5 and J is TRBJ2-1; the match to TRBD2 covers 12 bases. This CDR3 has 16 residues. CDR1 is MNHEY and CDR2 is SVGAGI in the germline V gene. Germline trimming cut 4 bases from V and 0 bases from J; bases unmatched to any gene: 1. The CDR3 reads CASSLTSGSSYNEQFF. The CDR3 nucleotides are TGTGCCAGCAGTTTGACTAGCGGGAGCTCCTACAATGAGCAGTTCTTC.

The chain combines TRBV10-1 with TRBJ1-2; TRBD1 aligns across 10 bases. From germline, CDR1 is WNHNN and CDR2 SYGVQD (reference sequence). V trimming: 11 bases; J trimming: 5 bases; junction bases outside the gene matches: 23. This CDR3 spans 18 amino acids. CDR3 sequence (DNA): TGCGCCCGACCCCTGGCGGGACAGGGGCGATCTCCCGATTATGGCTACACCTTC. This translates into CARPLAGQGRSPDYGYTF.

This clone was seen just once. The chain links TRBV5-4 to TRBJ2-7, with TRBD2 matching over 7 bases. Germline CDR1 reads SGHNT; CDR2 reads YYREEE (reference sequence). V lost 3 bases to trimming and J lost 2 bases; unmatched junction nucleotides: 8. The CDR3 has 15 residues. CDR3 bases: TGTGCCAGCAGCTCGGAGGGACTACCCCCCTACGAGCAGTACTTC. Translated: CASSSEGLPPYEQYF.

This chain links TRBV10-3 with TRBJ2-1; 13 nucleotides align to TRBD2. CDR1 is ENHRY, CDR2 SYGVKD, per germline. The CDR3 consists of 15 residues. V dropped 6 bases and J dropped 8; count of bases not matched to a gene: 7. CDR3 region: CAIRGGLAGLDEQFF. The CDR3 DNA reads TGTGCCATCAGGGGGGGACTAGCGGGATTAGATGAGCAGTTCTTC.

This sequence joins TRBV7-2 and TRBJ2-1; 12 positions agree with TRBD2. V was clipped by 8 bases and J by 11 bases; unmatched bases: 16. Germline CDR1 SGHTA, CDR2 FQGNSA. This CDR3 has 16 residues. CDR3 sequence (DNA): TGTGCCAGCGGGCGGATGGGGGGGACTAGCGGGTCGCAGCAGTTCTTC. As protein: CASGRMGGTSGSQQFF. The entire variable domain, with the rest obtained from reference TRBV7-2 and TRBJ2-1, is as follows: GAGVSQSPSNKVTEKGKDVELRCDPISGHTALYWYRQSLGQGLEFLIYFQGNSAPDKSGLPSDRFSAERTGGSVSTLTIQRTQQEDSAVYLCASGRMGGTSGSQQFFGPGTRLTVL.

This chain joins TRBV27 and TRBJ2-7; D might be TRBD1 (5 bases). Trimming took 4 bases from V and 3 from J, leaving 10 bases between them. CDR1 is MNHEY, CDR2 SMNVEV, per germline (reference sequence). The length of the CDR3 is 13 residues. CDR3 protein: CASSSQGVYEQYF. The DNA for the CDR3 is TGTGCCAGCAGTTCGCAAGGGGTCTACGAGCAGTACTTC.

The J gene is TRBJ1-5, the V gene TRBV6-2 or TRBV6-3, with D tentatively TRBD1 (5 bases). V lost 6 bases and J lost 6, with 21 bases in between. This CDR3 contains 16 residues. The germline V gene encodes CDR1 MNHEY and CDR2 SVGEGT. The CDR3 DNA sequence: TGTGCCAGCAGCCCCCCCCTAGGGGAACGGATTCAGCCCCAGCATTTT. It encodes CASSPPLGERIQPQHF.

The table lists this clone with a few counts. CDR3 protein: CASGQTGILSLSGYTF. DNA for the CDR3: TGTGCCAGCGGTCAGACAGGGATTTTGTCTCTGAGTGGCTACACCTTC. The genes are TRBV7-2 and TRBJ1-2; 7 nucleotides agree with TRBD1. The CDR3 covers 16 residues. The germline gives CDR1 SGHTA, CDR2 FQGNSA. V lost 8 bases to trimming and J lost 7 bases; unmatched junction nucleotides: 19. The variable domain in full, completed from reference TRBV7-2 and TRBJ1-2, reads GAGVSQSPSNKVTEKGKDVELRCDPISGHTALYWYRQSLGQGLEFLIYFQGNSAPDKSGLPSDRFSAERTGGSVSTLTIQRTQQEDSAVYLCASGQTGILSLSGYTFGSGTRLTVV.

The rearrangement links TRBV24-1 to TRBJ1-1, with a possible D match to TRBD1 (5 bases). The CDR3 runs 13 residues. V shed 6 bases and J shed 1 base, with 8 bases lying between them. Germline-derived CDR1 and CDR2 are KGHDR and SFDVKD. The CDR3, as DNA: TGTGCCACCAGTCTCGGGGGGAACACTGAAGCTTTCTTT. Amino acid sequence: CATSLGGNTEAFF.

V and J are TRBV7-9 and TRBJ1-1; D not resolved. V was pared by 1 base and J by 2 bases, with 11 bases between. The CDR3 has 15 residues. Germline V CDR1 and CDR2: SEHNR, FQNEAQ (reference sequence). CDR3 coding DNA: TGTGCCAGCAGCTTAGGGGTTGGGCCAAACACTGAAGCTTTCTTT. Translating it yields CASSLGVGPNTEAFF.

CDR3 in DNA: TGTGCCAGCGGATGGGACAGGATGAACACCGGGGAGCTGTTTTTT. Translation: CASGWDRMNTGELFF. V is TRBV11-2 and J is TRBJ2-2; 8 positions match TRBD1. Germline CDR1 and CDR2: SGHAT and FQNNGV. The V and J ends lost 8 bases and 1 base, in that order; junction bases with no gene match: 6. The CDR3 runs 15 residues.

J is TRBJ1-1 and V is TRBV6-2 or TRBV6-3, with TRBD1 matching 8 bases. The CDR3 extends over 16 amino acids. Unmatched junction bases numbered 5, after V lost 2 bases and J lost 0 bases. Germline V CDR1 and CDR2: MNHEY, SVGEGT. CDR3 sequence reads: CASSYIPGGMNTEAFF. The CDR3 nucleotides read TGTGCCAGCAGTTACATACCAGGGGGCATGAACACTGAAGCTTTCTTT.

This clone occurred a few times. The rearrangement uses TRBV7-9 and TRBJ1-2; 7 bases align to TRBD1. The CDR3 length is 14 residues. After removal of 6 bases from V and 4 bases from J, the junction contained 8 bases not matched to a gene. Germline V gene data show CDR1 as SEHNR and CDR2 as FQNEAQ (reference sequence). DNA for the CDR3: TGTGCCAGCAGGCCACAGGGGTTTGTCTATGGCTACACCTTC. Encoded protein: CASRPQGFVYGYTF.

The genes are TRBV9 and TRBJ2-4; 10 bases agree with TRBD2. After removal of 0 bases from V and 0 bases from J, the junction contained 0 bases not matched to a gene. The CDR3 has 16 residues. The germline gives CDR1 SGDLS, CDR2 YYNGEE. The CDR3 region has the DNA TGTGCCAGCAGCGTAGGACTAGCGGGAGCCAAAAACATTCAGTACTTC. This encodes CASSVGLAGAKNIQYF. The full variable domain, in which reference TRBV9 and TRBJ2-4 provide the parts outside the CDR3, is DSGVTQTPKHLITATGQRVTLRCSPRSGDLSVYWYQQSLDQGLQFLIQYYNGEERAKGNILERFSAQQFPDLHSELNLSSLELGDSALYFCASSVGLAGAKNIQYFGAGTRLSVL.

This chain connects TRBV30 to TRBJ2-5, with no clear D. The ends were cut back, 1 base at V and 1 base at J, with 13 bases in the middle. Germline loops: CDR1 GTSNPN, CDR2 SVGIG (reference sequence). The CDR3 extends over 15 amino acids. The DNA of the CDR3 is TGTGCCTGGAGTGATTATAGACGGGTCCAAGAGACCCAGTACTTC. Its translation: CAWSDYRRVQETQYF.

There are a few counts of this clone. The rearrangement joins TRBV3-1 (or the pseudogene TRBV3-2) to TRBJ2-3; 11 bases match TRBD2. The V gene's germline CDR1 is LGHDT and CDR2 YNNKEL (reference sequence). The CDR3 extends over 16 amino acids. V shed 0 bases and J 8 bases; nucleotides not matched to a gene: 7. CDR3 amino acids: CASSQELAGGSRTQYF. DNA for the CDR3: TGTGCCAGCAGCCAAGAGCTAGCGGGAGGTTCGCGTACGCAGTATTTT.

This clone was seen only a few times. The chain has TRBV19 and TRBJ1-2; D is ambiguous. V lost 3 bases and J 0 bases, leaving 11 bases between the germline ends. Germline V gene sequence: CDR1 LNHDA, CDR2 SQIVND (reference sequence). This CDR3 has 15 residues. CDR3 sequence: CASSMRGRPNYGYTF. The CDR3 DNA follows: TGTGCCAGTAGTATGCGGGGTAGGCCTAACTATGGCTACACCTTC.

V usage is TRBV7-2 and J usage is TRBJ1-2; maybe TRBD1 (5 bases). The length of the CDR3 is 16 residues. In germline, CDR1 is SGHTA, CDR2 FQGNSA. The V end was cut by 5 bases, the J end by 2 bases, with 18 bases between. CDR3 sequence reads: CASSPGGLGRNYGYTF. DNA of the CDR3: TGTGCCAGCAGCCCGGGGGGACTCGGGAGGAACTATGGCTACACCTTC.

The V and J genes are TRBV5-1 and TRBJ2-7, with 11 bases aligning to TRBD1. Germline lookup yields CDR1 SGHRS and CDR2 YFSETQ. V shed 4 bases and J 2 bases; nucleotides not matched to a gene: 11. This CDR3 contains 17 residues. The CDR3 nucleotides read TGCGCCAGCAGCCCTTCTACCGGGACAGGGGGTGCCTACGAGCAGTACTTC. Its translation is CASSPSTGTGGAYEQYF.